Listed below are T cell receptor beta chains from one sample, sequenced in a study of T cell responses to AZD1222 COVID-19 vaccine. The method was immunoSEQ multiplex PCR; TCRdb's version includes in-frame clones alone and lacks a portion of them. The profile shows approximately 90,000 clones, 70% to 90% of them singletons. Sequences were derived from peripheral blood, sampled on day 0 of AZD1222 vaccination. These receptors all stem from an adult in good health. Both conserved end residues are part of each CDR3. A D gene is named only where the DNA matches it firmly. Only some rows state a clone size, as once, few, many or a class for expanded clones.

abundance: -; len: 15; v_gene: TRBV14; j_gene: TRBJ2-7; d_gene: -; CDR3nt: TGTGCCAGCAGCCAAAGGAGGGATGCTGGCTACGAGCAGTACTTC; CDR3aa: CASSQRRDAGYEQYF
abundance: -; len: 14; v_gene: TRBV6-5; j_gene: TRBJ1-5; d_gene: -; CDR3nt: TGTGCCAGCAGTCCTCAGGGCTACAATCAGCCCCAGCATTTT; CDR3aa: CASSPQGYNQPQHF
abundance: -; len: 14; v_gene: TRBV5-6; j_gene: TRBJ2-7; d_gene: -; CDR3nt: TGTGCCAGCAGCTTGGTGTACGGGACGGAAGAGCAGTACTTC; CDR3aa: CASSLVYGTEEQYF
abundance: -; len: 12; v_gene: TRBV12-3/TRBV12-4; j_gene: TRBJ2-7; d_gene: -; CDR3nt: TGTGCCAGCCGTCCCGGAGGGAACGAGCAGTACTTC; CDR3aa: CASRPGGNEQYF
abundance: -; len: 15; v_gene: TRBV27; j_gene: TRBJ1-4; d_gene: TRBD1; CDR3nt: TGTGCCAGCAGTGGAGGGGGCGGTCTCTCGAAAAAACTGTTTTTT; CDR3aa: CASSGGGGLSKKLFF
abundance: -; len: 17; v_gene: TRBV4-3; j_gene: TRBJ2-5; d_gene: TRBD2; CDR3nt: TGCGCCAGCAGCCAAGATAGGGAAGTAGCGGGAGGGGGGACCCAGTACTTC; CDR3aa: CASSQDREVAGGGTQYF
abundance: -; len: 13; v_gene: TRBV5-1; j_gene: TRBJ1-4; d_gene: -; CDR3nt: TGCGCCAGCAGCTTGTTCGGGGATGAAAAACTGTTTTTT; CDR3aa: CASSLFGDEKLFF
abundance: -; len: 16; v_gene: TRBV11-3; j_gene: TRBJ2-1; d_gene: TRBD2; CDR3nt: TGTGCCAGCAGCCATTCCGGGACTAGCGGGAAGGGTGAGCAGTTCTTC; CDR3aa: CASSHSGTSGKGEQFF
abundance: -; len: 17; v_gene: TRBV11-2; j_gene: TRBJ1-4; d_gene: -; CDR3nt: TGTGCCAGCAGCTTGTCCATGCAGAGTGCGGGTAATGAAAAACTGTTTTTT; CDR3aa: CASSLSMQSAGNEKLFF
abundance: -; len: 15; v_gene: TRBV5-1; j_gene: TRBJ2-7; d_gene: TRBD1; CDR3nt: TGCGCCAGCAGCTCGGACAGGGGCCTAAATGGCGAGCAGTACTTC; CDR3aa: CASSSDRGLNGEQYF
abundance: -; len: 14; v_gene: TRBV25-1; j_gene: TRBJ2-7; d_gene: -; CDR3nt: TGTGCCAGCAGAGTCACAGATAGCTCCTACGAGCAGTACTTC; CDR3aa: CASRVTDSSYEQYF
abundance: -; len: 20; v_gene: TRBV28; j_gene: TRBJ1-5; d_gene: TRBD1; CDR3nt: TGTGCCAGCAGTTCATCTGGGGGGACAGTCCGGGCTTATAGCAATCAGCCCCAGCATTTT; CDR3aa: CASSSSGGTVRAYSNQPQHF
abundance: few; len: 15; v_gene: TRBV11-2; j_gene: TRBJ2-7; d_gene: TRBD1; CDR3nt: TGTGCCAGCAGCTTCCCGCCGGGACAGGGTAGCGAGCAGTACTTC; CDR3aa: CASSFPPGQGSEQYF
abundance: -; len: 13; v_gene: TRBV12-3/TRBV12-4; j_gene: TRBJ1-1; d_gene: TRBD1; CDR3nt: TGTGCCAGCAGATTATGGGACAGGGGTGATGCTTTCTTT; CDR3aa: CASRLWDRGDAFF
abundance: once; len: 14; v_gene: TRBV7-9; j_gene: TRBJ1-2; d_gene: -; CDR3nt: TGTGCCAGCACCCCCGGATGGACACCTTATGGCTACACCTTC; CDR3aa: CASTPGWTPYGYTF
abundance: -; len: 14; v_gene: TRBV5-1; j_gene: TRBJ1-2; d_gene: -; CDR3nt: TGCGCCAGCAGCGCCCTCAATTCTTCGGGGGGCTACACCTTC; CDR3aa: CASSALNSSGGYTF
abundance: -; len: 15; v_gene: TRBV4-3; j_gene: TRBJ2-1; d_gene: TRBD2; CDR3nt: TGCGCCAGCAGCCGGGGACTAGCAGACTACAATGAGCAGTTCTTC; CDR3aa: CASSRGLADYNEQFF
abundance: -; len: 20; v_gene: TRBV7-6; j_gene: TRBJ2-7; d_gene: TRBD1; CDR3nt: TGTGCCAGCAGCCCCAGAACCGGACAGGGGGCCCTAAGTTACTCCTACGAGCAGTACTTC; CDR3aa: CASSPRTGQGALSYSYEQYF
abundance: -; len: 15; v_gene: TRBV9; j_gene: TRBJ1-4; d_gene: -; CDR3nt: TGTGCCAGCAGCGTAGATGGGTCTTATAATGAAAAACTGTTTTTT; CDR3aa: CASSVDGSYNEKLFF
abundance: -; len: 15; v_gene: TRBV4-1; j_gene: TRBJ2-3; d_gene: TRBD2; CDR3nt: TGCGCCAGCAGCCAAGTCGGGGGGGGCACAGATACGCAGTATTTT; CDR3aa: CASSQVGGGTDTQYF
abundance: -; len: 13; v_gene: TRBV3-1/TRBV3-2; j_gene: TRBJ2-1; d_gene: -; CDR3nt: TGTGCCAGCAGCTTACTAGAGAACAATGAGCAGTTCTTC; CDR3aa: CASSLLENNEQFF
abundance: -; len: 14; v_gene: TRBV19; j_gene: TRBJ2-3; d_gene: -; CDR3nt: TGTGCCAGTAGTAGGAGGACAGCCGCAGATACGCAGTATTTT; CDR3aa: CASSRRTAADTQYF
abundance: -; len: 15; v_gene: TRBV28; j_gene: TRBJ1-3; d_gene: -; CDR3nt: TGTGCCAGCAGTTTATCCGGGTATTGGGGAAACACCATATATTTT; CDR3aa: CASSLSGYWGNTIYF
abundance: -; len: 13; v_gene: TRBV1; j_gene: TRBJ2-2; d_gene: -; CDR3nt: TGCACCAGCAGCCATCCGGGGATCGGGGAGCTGTTTTTT; CDR3aa: CTSSHPGIGELFF
abundance: -; len: 13; v_gene: TRBV7-9; j_gene: TRBJ1-2; d_gene: -; CDR3nt: TGTGCCAGCAGCTCAACTACGCTCGATGGCTACACCTTC; CDR3aa: CASSSTTLDGYTF
abundance: few; len: 16; v_gene: TRBV3-1/TRBV3-2; j_gene: TRBJ2-5; d_gene: TRBD2; CDR3nt: TGTGCCAGCAGCCCGCGGTATGGCGGGAGTGAAGAGACCCAGTACTTC; CDR3aa: CASSPRYGGSEETQYF
abundance: -; len: 14; v_gene: TRBV28; j_gene: TRBJ1-5; d_gene: -; CDR3nt: TGTGCCAGCTCCCGGGGGGGTAGGGGTCAGCCCCAGCATTTT; CDR3aa: CASSRGGRGQPQHF
abundance: -; len: 15; v_gene: TRBV27; j_gene: TRBJ1-2; d_gene: TRBD1; CDR3nt: TGTGCCACCTACCTCTCCGGGACAGGGGGCTATGGCTACACCTTC; CDR3aa: CATYLSGTGGYGYTF
abundance: -; len: 16; v_gene: TRBV4-2; j_gene: TRBJ2-1; d_gene: -; CDR3nt: TGTGCCAGCAGCCTAGGTGGGGCGGAGGCCTACAATGAGCAGTTCTTC; CDR3aa: CASSLGGAEAYNEQFF
abundance: once; len: 12; v_gene: TRBV28; j_gene: TRBJ2-7; d_gene: -; CDR3nt: TGTGCCAGCAGTTTATTGGATTACGAGCAGTACTTC; CDR3aa: CASSLLDYEQYF
abundance: -; len: 11; v_gene: TRBV6-5; j_gene: TRBJ2-7; d_gene: -; CDR3nt: TGTGCCAGCACTACACTCTACGAGCAGTACTTC; CDR3aa: CASTTLYEQYF
abundance: -; len: 13; v_gene: TRBV3-1/TRBV3-2; j_gene: TRBJ2-7; d_gene: -; CDR3nt: TGTGCCAGCAGCCAAGGATTTCCCTACGAGCAGTACTTC; CDR3aa: CASSQGFPYEQYF
abundance: -; len: 18; v_gene: TRBV30; j_gene: TRBJ2-1; d_gene: -; CDR3nt: TGTGCCTGGAGTGTTCGGCCACTCGAAACCGCATCCTACAATGAGCAGTTCTTC; CDR3aa: CAWSVRPLETASYNEQFF
abundance: -; len: 14; v_gene: TRBV5-1; j_gene: TRBJ2-7; d_gene: -; CDR3nt: TGCGCCAGTAAAACGCTAGCGGATCAGGGGGAGCAGTACTTC; CDR3aa: CASKTLADQGEQYF
abundance: -; len: 15; v_gene: TRBV27; j_gene: TRBJ2-7; d_gene: -; CDR3nt: TGTGCCAGCAGTTTAATGTCAAATCGGGCCTACGAGCAGTACTTC; CDR3aa: CASSLMSNRAYEQYF
abundance: -; len: 16; v_gene: TRBV2; j_gene: TRBJ1-4; d_gene: TRBD1; CDR3nt: TGTGCCAGCAGTGGGGGACAGGGCTTTCTGGATGAAAAACTGTTTTTT; CDR3aa: CASSGGQGFLDEKLFF
abundance: -; len: 14; v_gene: TRBV2; j_gene: TRBJ1-3; d_gene: -; CDR3nt: TGTGCCAGCAGTGCAGGGATCGCTGGAAACACCATATATTTT; CDR3aa: CASSAGIAGNTIYF
abundance: -; len: 15; v_gene: TRBV13; j_gene: TRBJ2-2; d_gene: -; CDR3nt: TGTGCCAGCAGCCTAGACCGAAGGCTCACCGGGGAGCTGTTTTTT; CDR3aa: CASSLDRRLTGELFF
abundance: -; len: 13; v_gene: TRBV21-1; j_gene: TRBJ1-5; d_gene: -; CDR3nt: TGTGCCAGTAACCGACGGTCCCTGAGCCCCCAGCATTTT; CDR3aa: CASNRRSLSPQHF
abundance: -; len: 17; v_gene: TRBV4-3; j_gene: TRBJ2-1; d_gene: TRBD1; CDR3nt: TGCGCCAGCAGCCAAGAGTGGAGGACAGGGGGCGGTAGGGAGCAGTTCTTC; CDR3aa: CASSQEWRTGGGREQFF
abundance: -; len: 16; v_gene: TRBV5-1; j_gene: TRBJ2-6; d_gene: -; CDR3nt: TGCGCCAGCAGCCAGCGGGCCAGCTCTGGGGCCAACGTCCTGACTTTC; CDR3aa: CASSQRASSGANVLTF
abundance: once; len: 13; v_gene: TRBV3-1/TRBV3-2; j_gene: TRBJ1-2; d_gene: TRBD1; CDR3nt: TGTGCCAGCAGCTTATTACAGGGGTATGGCTACACCTTC; CDR3aa: CASSLLQGYGYTF
abundance: -; len: 12; v_gene: TRBV18; j_gene: TRBJ2-7; d_gene: -; CDR3nt: TGTGCCAGCTCACCTGGGGGTTACGAGCAGTACTTC; CDR3aa: CASSPGGYEQYF
abundance: -; len: 15; v_gene: TRBV25-1; j_gene: TRBJ2-7; d_gene: TRBD1; CDR3nt: TGTGCCAGCAGCCCCTCTAACAGGGGTAGCTACGAGCAGTACTTC; CDR3aa: CASSPSNRGSYEQYF
abundance: once; len: 17; v_gene: TRBV6-2/TRBV6-3; j_gene: TRBJ2-3; d_gene: TRBD2; CDR3nt: TGTGCCAGCAGTTACTCGGCCCCTAGCGGGCCGGTGGATACGCAGTATTTT; CDR3aa: CASSYSAPSGPVDTQYF
abundance: few; len: 14; v_gene: TRBV5-5; j_gene: TRBJ1-2; d_gene: -; CDR3nt: TGTGCCAGCAGCTTGGGGGCAGGAAACTATGGCTACACCTTC; CDR3aa: CASSLGAGNYGYTF
abundance: -; len: 15; v_gene: TRBV5-5; j_gene: TRBJ2-3; d_gene: TRBD1; CDR3nt: TGTGCCAGCAGCCCCGGGACAGGGATAGCAGATACGCAGTATTTT; CDR3aa: CASSPGTGIADTQYF
abundance: -; len: 12; v_gene: TRBV2; j_gene: TRBJ2-3; d_gene: -; CDR3nt: TGTGCCGGGCGGCCTAGCACAGATACGCAGTATTTT; CDR3aa: CAGRPSTDTQYF
abundance: -; len: 15; v_gene: TRBV28; j_gene: TRBJ1-1; d_gene: -; CDR3nt: TGTGCCAGCAGTTTGCGGACAGTGATGAACACTGAAGCTTTCTTT; CDR3aa: CASSLRTVMNTEAFF
abundance: -; len: 16; v_gene: TRBV6-4; j_gene: TRBJ2-3; d_gene: TRBD2; CDR3nt: TGTGCCAGCAGCCCCTCCGGGACTAGCGGCACAGATACGCAGTATTTT; CDR3aa: CASSPSGTSGTDTQYF
abundance: -; len: 13; v_gene: TRBV24-1; j_gene: TRBJ2-5; d_gene: TRBD1; CDR3nt: TGTGCCACCAGTGATTCCCATGACAGGGCCCAGTACTTC; CDR3aa: CATSDSHDRAQYF
abundance: -; len: 13; v_gene: TRBV7-9; j_gene: TRBJ2-7; d_gene: -; CDR3nt: TGTGCCAGCAGCGTACAACGAGATGGCGAGCAGTACTTC; CDR3aa: CASSVQRDGEQYF
abundance: -; len: 14; v_gene: TRBV28; j_gene: TRBJ1-2; d_gene: -; CDR3nt: TGTGCCAGCAGTGGTTACGCAGGGGCACCTGGCTACACCTTC; CDR3aa: CASSGYAGAPGYTF
abundance: -; len: 15; v_gene: TRBV28; j_gene: TRBJ2-1; d_gene: -; CDR3nt: TGTGCCAGCAGCCCCCTTCCGGGCCCCTACAATGAGCAGTTCTTC; CDR3aa: CASSPLPGPYNEQFF
abundance: -; len: 15; v_gene: TRBV5-1; j_gene: TRBJ1-5; d_gene: -; CDR3nt: TGCGCCAGCAGCTTGGAGGGTGTGAGCAATCAGCCCCAGCATTTT; CDR3aa: CASSLEGVSNQPQHF
abundance: -; len: 14; v_gene: TRBV7-9; j_gene: TRBJ2-7; d_gene: -; CDR3nt: TGTGCCAGCAGCAGTGGGGAGCGGTCCTACGAGCAGTACTTC; CDR3aa: CASSSGERSYEQYF
abundance: -; len: 15; v_gene: TRBV2; j_gene: TRBJ1-5; d_gene: TRBD1; CDR3nt: TGTGCCAGCAGTGTGGACAGGGGGGGCAATCAGCCCCAGCATTTT; CDR3aa: CASSVDRGGNQPQHF
abundance: -; len: 15; v_gene: TRBV6-5; j_gene: TRBJ2-7; d_gene: TRBD2; CDR3nt: TGTGCCAGCAGTTCAAGCCCGACTAGCTACTACGAGCAGTACTTC; CDR3aa: CASSSSPTSYYEQYF
abundance: -; len: 17; v_gene: TRBV18; j_gene: TRBJ2-1; d_gene: TRBD2; CDR3nt: TGTGCCAGCTCACGGACTAGCGGGAGGCCCTCCTACAATGAGCAGTTCTTC; CDR3aa: CASSRTSGRPSYNEQFF